The rows below give T cell receptor beta chains drawn from one sample of a study of blood T cell repertoires in COVID-19. Produced via immunoSEQ multiplex PCR; TCRdb's table is partial and in-frame only. This table holds around 110,000 clones, around 80% found once. The sequenced sample consisted of peripheral blood. All receptors derive from a man aged 65 to 85 with acute or convalescent COVID-19. Both conserved end residues are part of each CDR3. The D gene is left open where the match is weak. Expanded clones get a size class; other rows say once, few or many, or leave the size out.

D	V	J	size	DNA	CDR3
.	TRBV7-8	TRBJ2-5	.	TGTGCCAGCAGCTTACCCGGGGGAGAGTGGGAGACCCAGTACTTC	CASSLPGGEWETQYF
TRBD1	TRBV29-1	TRBJ1-1	.	TGCAGCGTTGCCCGACAGGGAGACACTGAAGCTTTCTTT	CSVARQGDTEAFF
TRBD1	TRBV5-1	TRBJ2-5	.	TGCGCCAGCAGGACCGGGACAGCTAACCAAGAGACCCAGTACTTC	CASRTGTANQETQYF
TRBD1	TRBV4-3	TRBJ2-7	.	TGCGCCAGCAGCCAAACATCCCTATTGGGACAGGGGCACTACGAGCAGTACTTC	CASSQTSLLGQGHYEQYF
TRBD1	TRBV5-5	TRBJ2-7	.	TGTGCCAGCAGCGGATGGGACAGCTCCTACGAGCAGTACTTC	CASSGWDSSYEQYF
.	TRBV2	TRBJ1-5	.	TGTGCCAGCAGTGAAGCCGGTCGGGAGCAGCCCCAGCATTTT	CASSEAGREQPQHF
.	TRBV20-1	TRBJ2-5	few	TGCAGTGCTAGAGAACAGGGAGCCCAGTACTTC	CSAREQGAQYF
TRBD1	TRBV5-6	TRBJ1-2	.	TGTGCCAGCAGCTGGACAGGTCTTAACTATGGCTACACCTTC	CASSWTGLNYGYTF
TRBD1	TRBV23-1	TRBJ1-1	.	TGCGCCAGCAGTCAGGGACAGATGAACACTGAAGCTTTCTTT	CASSQGQMNTEAFF
.	TRBV3-1/TRBV3-2	TRBJ2-2	many	.	CASSLPGLVTFGELFF
TRBD1	TRBV9	TRBJ1-2	.	TGTGCCAGCAACGAAGGACAGGGACGTTATGGCTACACCTTC	CASNEGQGRYGYTF
TRBD1	TRBV3-1/TRBV3-2	TRBJ1-2	few	TGTGCCAGCAGCCAGCCACAGGGGGGAGGCTACACCTTC	CASSQPQGGGYTF
.	TRBV3-1/TRBV3-2	TRBJ2-7	.	TGTGCCAGCAGCCCTACCTCCTACGAGCAGTACTTC	CASSPTSYEQYF
.	TRBV2	TRBJ1-2	.	TGTGCCAGCAGTGGGACGGCAGGGAACTATGGCTACACCTTC	CASSGTAGNYGYTF
.	TRBV6-6	TRBJ1-3	.	TGTGCCAGCAGTCCTCATAGGACGGAACTAGAGGGAAACACCATATATTTT	CASSPHRTELEGNTIYF
.	TRBV7-2	TRBJ1-2	many	TGTGCCAGCACTGTAAGGGGCACAGGGACTGGCTACACCTTC	CASTVRGTGTGYTF
TRBD2	TRBV7-9	TRBJ2-7	.	TGTGCCAGCAGCTTGCCGGGACTAGCGGGGGGGCTGGCCGAGCAGTACTTC	CASSLPGLAGGLAEQYF
.	TRBV3-1/TRBV3-2	TRBJ1-5	.	TGTGCCAGCAGCCAAGCGGCGGATCAGCCCCAGCATTTT	CASSQAADQPQHF
TRBD1	TRBV7-2	TRBJ2-2	.	TGTGCCAGCAGCCCACAGGGGATCGGGGAGCTGTTTTTT	CASSPQGIGELFF
TRBD2	TRBV5-1	TRBJ2-2	.	TGCGCCAGCAGCTTGACTAGCGGCGACACCGGGGAGCTGTTTTTT	CASSLTSGDTGELFF
.	TRBV10-3	TRBJ2-3	.	TGTGCCATCATGAACACAAACACAGATACGCAGTATTTT	CAIMNTNTDTQYF
.	TRBV19	TRBJ2-5	.	TGTGCCAGTAGTTGGACAGCGCGATCGCAAGAGACCCAGTACTTC	CASSWTARSQETQYF
.	TRBV15	TRBJ1-2	.	TGTGCCACCAGCAGAGATTTACTAACTAACTATGGCTACACCTTC	CATSRDLLTNYGYTF
TRBD1	TRBV6-5	TRBJ1-5	few	TGTGCCAGCACTCGGGACAGCCAGCCCCAGCATTTT	CASTRDSQPQHF
TRBD1	TRBV5-1	TRBJ1-3	.	TGCGCCAGCGCCTCTTCCGGGACAGGGGGCCACACCATATATTTT	CASASSGTGGHTIYF
.	TRBV7-9	TRBJ1-2	once	TGTGCCAGCAGCTTAAGCCTGACAGCCTATGGCTACACCTTC	CASSLSLTAYGYTF
.	TRBV5-6	TRBJ1-2	.	TGTGCCAGCAGCTTGGGAGGGGTGGGGGCCTATGGCTACACCTTC	CASSLGGVGAYGYTF
TRBD1	TRBV11-2	TRBJ2-5	few	TGTGCCAGCAGCCCCGGACAGGGCCTCCAGACCCAGTACTTC	CASSPGQGLQTQYF
TRBD1	TRBV18	TRBJ1-1	.	TGTGCCAGCTCACCCTCACAGGGGACAATGAACACTGAAGCTTTCTTT	CASSPSQGTMNTEAFF
.	TRBV6-5	TRBJ2-3	.	TGTGCCAGCAGTTACCGAAGTTTAGAGTATTTT	CASSYRSLEYF
.	TRBV14	TRBJ1-1	.	TGTGCCAGCAGCCTCTTAGAACAGGGCGGCACTGAAGCTTTCTTT	CASSLLEQGGTEAFF
TRBD1	TRBV4-3	TRBJ1-6	few	TGCGCCAGCAGCCAGACAGGGGGTGCCTATAATTCACCCCTCCACTTT	CASSQTGGAYNSPLHF
TRBD2	TRBV7-2	TRBJ2-1	.	TGTGCCAGCAGCTTAGATGGCGGGGGGTTTAATGAGCAGTTCTTC	CASSLDGGGFNEQFF
.	TRBV15	TRBJ2-2	.	TGTGCCACCAGCAGAGACCTAGTAGAAACCGGGGAGCTGTTTTTT	CATSRDLVETGELFF
.	TRBV5-6	TRBJ2-3	.	TGTGCCAGCAGCCGGGGGTTGGAAGATACGCAGTATTTT	CASSRGLEDTQYF
TRBD2	TRBV5-1	TRBJ2-5	few	TGCGCCAGCAGCTTGTCGGGGGGAAACCAAGAGACCCAGTACTTC	CASSLSGGNQETQYF
TRBD2	TRBV10-3	TRBJ2-1	.	TGTGCCATCAGTGACAAACTAGCGGGGGGGTCCAACAATGAGCAGTTCTTC	CAISDKLAGGSNNEQFF
TRBD1	TRBV27	TRBJ1-3	.	TGTGCCAGCAGTTCGACAGGGGGCTCTGGAAACACCATATATTTT	CASSSTGGSGNTIYF
.	TRBV6-5	TRBJ1-1	.	TGTGCCAGCAGTTACTCGACGGGCACTGAAGCTTTCTTT	CASSYSTGTEAFF
.	TRBV6-6	TRBJ1-4	.	TGTGCCAGCAGTTCCCACACGACTAATGAAAAACTGTTTTTT	CASSSHTTNEKLFF
.	TRBV28	TRBJ1-2	few	TGTGCCAGCAATCTTGTGGGCTTAAACTATGGCTACACCTTC	CASNLVGLNYGYTF
.	TRBV25-1	TRBJ2-7	.	TGTGCCAGCAGAGGGGGCGAGCAGTACTTC	CASRGGEQYF
.	TRBV19	TRBJ2-7	.	TGTGCCAGTAGTATAACGGCGGGGTCTTCCTACGAGCAGTACTTC	CASSITAGSSYEQYF
.	TRBV5-1	TRBJ1-2	.	TGCGCCAGCAATCGGGATAGGACGGCCGCGGGCTACACCTTC	CASNRDRTAAGYTF
TRBD1	TRBV7-6	TRBJ2-3	once	TGTGCCAGCAGCACCGGCACAGGGGCCCGCACAGATACGCAGTATTTT	CASSTGTGARTDTQYF
TRBD1	TRBV18	TRBJ1-4	once	TGTGCCAGCTCACCCGGACAGGATGAAAAACTGTTTTTT	CASSPGQDEKLFF
TRBD1	TRBV27	TRBJ1-2	.	TGTGCCAGCCGGGGACAGGCTAACTATGGCTACACCTTC	CASRGQANYGYTF
.	TRBV19	TRBJ1-5	.	TGTGCCAGTTGTGCAGGGAACAATCAGCCCCAGCATTTT	CASCAGNNQPQHF
.	TRBV10-1	TRBJ1-1	.	TGCGCCAGCATGGAAGGTAGTGCGGGACGGGTGAACACTGAAGCTTTCTTT	CASMEGSAGRVNTEAFF
TRBD1	TRBV19	TRBJ1-2	.	TGTGCCAGTAGTATACCGGGACAGGGATATGGCTACACCTTC	CASSIPGQGYGYTF
.	TRBV6-5	TRBJ2-1	.	TGTGCCAGCAGCGCCGGGTTCGGGGTTTACAATGAGCAGTTCTTC	CASSAGFGVYNEQFF
TRBD2	TRBV10-3	TRBJ2-5	.	TGTGCCATCAGTGAAATAGCGGGGGTGCAAGAGACCCAGTACTTC	CAISEIAGVQETQYF
.	TRBV9	TRBJ1-2	.	TGTGCCAGCAGCGTAGGGGTGGAGGGCTATGGCTACACCTTC	CASSVGVEGYGYTF
.	TRBV6-5	TRBJ1-2	.	TGTGCCAGCAGTTACGAGGGAGTGGGTACTAACTATGGCTACACCTTC	CASSYEGVGTNYGYTF
TRBD1	TRBV25-1	TRBJ2-7	.	TGTGCCAGCAGTGACGAGGGACAGGGGTTTTCCTACGAGCAGTACTTC	CASSDEGQGFSYEQYF
TRBD1	TRBV2	TRBJ2-5	.	TGTGCCAGCAGTGAACGGGGACAGGTGGGGTACCAAGAGACCCAGTACTTC	CASSERGQVGYQETQYF
.	TRBV6-1	TRBJ1-6	.	TGTGCCAGCAGTGAACGGCAACCGGGAGCCTCTAATTCACCCCTCCACTTT	CASSERQPGASNSPLHF
.	TRBV2	TRBJ2-1	.	TGTGCCAGCCATCTATCCGGTAATGAGCAGTTCTTC	CASHLSGNEQFF
TRBD2	TRBV11-2	TRBJ2-1	once	TGTGCCAGCAGCTTCTTTAGCGGGGGGGTTAGGAATGAGCAGTTCTTC	CASSFFSGGVRNEQFF